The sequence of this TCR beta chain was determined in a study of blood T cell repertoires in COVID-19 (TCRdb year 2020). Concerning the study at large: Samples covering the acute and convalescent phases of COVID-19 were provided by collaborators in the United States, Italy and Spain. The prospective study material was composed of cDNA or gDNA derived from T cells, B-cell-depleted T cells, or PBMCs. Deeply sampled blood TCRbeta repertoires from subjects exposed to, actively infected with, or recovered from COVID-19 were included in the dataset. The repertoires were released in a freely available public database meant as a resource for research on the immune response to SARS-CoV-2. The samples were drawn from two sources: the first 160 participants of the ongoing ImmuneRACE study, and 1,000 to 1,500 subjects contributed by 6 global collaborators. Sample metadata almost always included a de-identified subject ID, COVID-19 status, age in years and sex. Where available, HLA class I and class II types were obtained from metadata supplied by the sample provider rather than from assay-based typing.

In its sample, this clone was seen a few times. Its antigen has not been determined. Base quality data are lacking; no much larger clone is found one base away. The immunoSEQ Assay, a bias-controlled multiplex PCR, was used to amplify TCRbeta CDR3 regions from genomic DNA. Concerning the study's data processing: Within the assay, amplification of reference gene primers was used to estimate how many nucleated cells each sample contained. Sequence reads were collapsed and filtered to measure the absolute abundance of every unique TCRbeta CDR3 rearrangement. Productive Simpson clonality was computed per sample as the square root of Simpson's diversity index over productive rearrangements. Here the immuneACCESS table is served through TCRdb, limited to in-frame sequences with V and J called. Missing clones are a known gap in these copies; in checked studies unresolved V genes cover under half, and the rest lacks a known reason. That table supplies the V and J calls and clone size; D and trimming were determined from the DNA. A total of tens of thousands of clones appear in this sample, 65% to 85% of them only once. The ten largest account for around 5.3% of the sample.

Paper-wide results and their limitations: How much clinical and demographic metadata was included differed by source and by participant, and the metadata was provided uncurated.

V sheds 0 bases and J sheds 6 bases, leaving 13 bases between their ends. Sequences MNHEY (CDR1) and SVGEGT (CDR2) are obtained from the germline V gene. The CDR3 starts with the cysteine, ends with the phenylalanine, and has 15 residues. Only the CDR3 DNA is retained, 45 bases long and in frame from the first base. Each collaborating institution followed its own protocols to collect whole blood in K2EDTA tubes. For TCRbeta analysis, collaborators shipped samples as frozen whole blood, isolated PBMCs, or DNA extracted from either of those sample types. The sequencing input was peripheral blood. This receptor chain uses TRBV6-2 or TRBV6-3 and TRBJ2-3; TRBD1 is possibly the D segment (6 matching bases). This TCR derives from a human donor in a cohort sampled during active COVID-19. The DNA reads TGTGCCAGCAGTTACTCAGGACAGAGAAAGGATACGCAGTATTTT. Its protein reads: CASSYSGQRKDTQYF.